The present entry profiles one T cell receptor (beta chain) with its context. Germline-derived CDR1 and CDR2 are KGHSH and LQKENI. This CDR3 is 14 amino acids long. V was cut by 3 bases and J by 5 bases, with 10 bases left in between. This sample was taken from a study of blood T cell repertoires in COVID-19. Across the study: Acute and convalescent COVID-19 specimens originated in the United States, Italy and Spain.

Produced via immunoSEQ multiplex PCR; TCRdb's table is partial and in-frame only. The sample contains approximately 190,000 clones, around four fifths of which appear only once. Sequences were obtained from peripheral blood. J is TRBJ2-2 and V is TRBV18, with a weak D call TRBD2 (5 bases). This receptor was taken from a human donor in a cohort sampled during active COVID-19. For the CDR3, the DNA is TGTGCCAGCTCACCTAGCGTCGGGACCGGGGAGCTGTTTTTT. Protein sequence: CASSPSVGTGELFF.